Reported below is one TCR beta chain. At least ten counts were recorded for this clone. The antigen this receptor binds is unknown. Qualities for individual bases were not recorded, and no much larger clone is one base off. Trimming leaves V shorter by 4 bases and J shorter by 1 base, with the junction holding 14 bases beyond the gene matches. The germline V gene (reference sequence) specifies GTSNPN as CDR1 and SVGIG as CDR2. CDR3 length: 18 amino acids, cysteine to phenylalanine. Of the read, only the CDR3 DNA is kept; its 54 bases are in frame from base 1. This entry comes from a study of T cells after posttransplantation cyclophosphamide (dated by TCRdb to about 2016). Concerning the study at large: Using TRB sequencing, the study followed how the T cell repertoire reconstituted after myeloablative bone marrow transplantation in which posttransplantation cyclophosphamide served as GVHD prophylaxis. Samples from about 33 PTCy-treated patients, along with samples from 16 of their related bone marrow donors, underwent antigen receptor sequencing. Blood from every one of the 30 or so PTCy patients who had 1-year posttransplant specimens underwent TRB sequencing. Up to 3 additional blood samples from 2 to 5.2 years after transplant were also TRB-sequenced in 3 patients, as was pretransplant blood from several patients. Because TRA and TRB clonality correlated tightly in under 10 samples, later TCR analyses were limited to TRB. Public TRB sequences were queried against a database of over 3,500 sequences associated with responses to pathogens, tumor antigens, self-antigens and alloantigens. The full study reports these points: Across the approximately 45 patients, TRB clonality was highly associated with recipient CMV seropositivity and CMV reactivation, and diversity with PTCy was similar to that in the CNI/methotrexate controls. Donor-recipient similarity was low at 1-2 months but rose over the first year, and later blood repertoires were often dominated by donor CD8+ memory clones. The TRB repertoires of T cells infiltrating skin or the GI tract showed only limited overlap with the TRB repertoires found in blood.

Genomic DNA was the input for TRB sequencing, which was run either with the immunoSEQ assay at survey resolution or with the hsTCRB kit. As for the authors' bioinformatics: The immunoSEQ software was used for initial read processing, and the LymphoSeq R package was used for repertoire analyses. For each TRB dataset, clonality was calculated as 1 minus normalized Shannon entropy, and the Gini coefficient was computed as well. To infer phenotypes in unsorted samples, TRB sequences from sorted subsets of the recipient or donor were mapped onto the unsorted samples of the same recipient. Imported from immuneACCESS, the table was reduced by TCRdb to in-frame sequences with V and J called. These copies leave out some clones; in studies compared against another copy, an unresolved V gene accounts for under half, and the cause of the remainder is not known. V and J calls and clone size are as listed in that table; D and trimming were resolved from the DNA. The sample has about 7,200 clones on record, with no singletons. The leading ten clones occupy 6% of the sample.

Taken with the paper, the label for treatment or condition translates to: high-dose cyclophosphamide on days +3 and +4 as single-agent GVHD prophylaxis. Patients in the PTCy group got busulfan and fludarabine conditioning, a marrow graft from a related or unrelated donor, and cyclophosphamide on days +3 and +4. The PTCy-treated patients were drawn from a prospective, multi-institutional clinical trial. Peripheral blood and bone marrow mononuclear cells were isolated by Ficoll-Hypaque density centrifugation and cryopreserved. Sequences were derived from PBMCs, sampled after allogeneic stem cell transplant with posttransplant cyclophosphamide. Recombination connected TRBV30 to TRBJ2-7; TRBD2 lines up with 12 middle nucleotides. The sequence was collected from a female patient in her fifties who received an allogeneic stem cell transplant from an unrelated donor, was CMV-positive, and had acute GVHD only. Following transplantation, T cells from the graft donor may be among those present. The CDR3 reads CAWIPTPSTSGGSYEQYF. The nucleotide sequence is TGTGCCTGGATCCCCACCCCCTCGACTAGCGGGGGTTCCTACGAGCAGTACTTC.